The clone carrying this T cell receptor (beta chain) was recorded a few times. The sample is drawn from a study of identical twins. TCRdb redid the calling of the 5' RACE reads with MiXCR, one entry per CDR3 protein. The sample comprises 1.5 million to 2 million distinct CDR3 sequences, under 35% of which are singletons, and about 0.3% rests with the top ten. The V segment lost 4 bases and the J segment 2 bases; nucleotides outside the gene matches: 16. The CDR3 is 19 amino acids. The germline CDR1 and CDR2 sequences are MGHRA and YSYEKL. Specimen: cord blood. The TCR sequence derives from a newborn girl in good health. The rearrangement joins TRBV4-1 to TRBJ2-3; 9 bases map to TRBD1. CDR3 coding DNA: TGCGCCAGCAGCCCATCCGGGACAGGGTTGCTCCAGAACACAGATACGCAGTATTTT. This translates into CASSPSGTGLLQNTDTQYF.